The 32 T cell receptor beta chains below come from one sample, sequenced in a study of T cell responses to AZD1222 COVID-19 vaccine. Produced via immunoSEQ multiplex PCR; TCRdb's table is partial and in-frame only. The table shows 150,000 or so clones, with about nine tenths occurring only once. The sample was peripheral blood, taken on day 0 of AZD1222 vaccination. The source is an adult in good health.

This chain uses TRBV7-3 with TRBJ2-4; 9 positions match TRBD2. V was clipped by 4 bases and J by 5 bases; unmatched bases: 3. The CDR3 sequence is 14 residues long. CDR1 and CDR2 from the germline V gene are SGHTA and FQGTGA. CDR3 nucleotide sequence: TGTGCCAGCAGCTCCGTAGCGGGAGAAAACATTCAGTACTTC. Translated, it gives CASSSVAGENIQYF.

The chain combines TRBV18 with TRBJ1-1; TRBD1 might be the D (6 bases). The germline V and J ends were trimmed by 6 bases and 5 bases, with 13 bases remaining between them. Germline V gives CDR1 KGHSH, CDR2 LQKENI. The CDR3 spans 13 residues. The CDR3 region has the DNA TGTGCCAGCTCTAAAGAGGGGGGGACTGAAGCTTTCTTT. This sequence encodes CASSKEGGTEAFF.

V and J are TRBV2 and TRBJ2-5; a weak D match, TRBD2 (6 bases). This CDR3 has 12 amino acids. CDR1 SNHLY and CDR2 FYNNEI come from the germline V gene. Between the trimmed V and J ends, which lost 3 bases and 7 bases, there was a span of 9 bases. The CDR3 reads CASSEGTGTQYF. The CDR3 nucleotides read TGTGCCAGCAGTGAGGGGACTGGGACCCAGTACTTC.

This chain links TRBV5-4 with TRBJ1-2; 9 bases fit TRBD1. CDR1 is SGHNT and CDR2 is YYREEE in the germline V gene (reference sequence). There are 13 residues in the CDR3. J gave up 7 bases and V 3 bases, and 4 bases lay outside the gene matches. DNA for the CDR3: TGTGCCAGCAGCTCCCGGGACAGGGTTGGCTACACCTTC. This translates into CASSSRDRVGYTF.

As regards this clone: Different DNA sequences within this sample yield the same CDR3. The genes are TRBV21-1 and TRBJ2-7; the table's D call of TRBD2 was not tested on the DNA. TRBV21-1 is a documented pseudogene. CDR3 length equals 15 residues. CDR3 sequence reads: CASRKSGRPTYEQYF. The CDR3 region has the DNA TGTGCCAGTAGGAAAAGCGGGAGGCCTACCTACGAGCAGTACTTC.

This clone has just a few counts. The chain links TRBV18 to TRBJ1-1, with a weak D call TRBD1 (6 bases). V was shortened by 8 bases and J by 2 bases, with 15 bases between the two germline ends. Germline assignment: CDR1 KGHSH and CDR2 LQKENI. The CDR3 runs to 14 residues. This CDR3 reads CASAQDRKNTEAFF. The DNA of the CDR3 is TGTGCCAGCGCACAGGACAGAAAAAACACTGAAGCTTTCTTT.

The chain is built from TRBV7-2 and TRBJ2-3; D is uncertain. This CDR3 is 15 amino acids long. Germline values: CDR1 SGHTA, CDR2 FQGNSA. The V gene lost 3 bases and the J gene lost 6 bases, with 16 bases spanning the gap. The CDR3 sequence: CASSLAGFKLDTQYF. As DNA, the CDR3 is TGTGCCAGCAGCTTGGCCGGTTTTAAGTTGGATACGCAGTATTTT.

The chain couples TRBV7-3 to TRBJ2-6; 8 bases align to TRBD1. Germline-derived CDR1 and CDR2 are SGHTA and FQGTGA. CDR3 length: 17 amino acids. V lost 4 bases to trimming and J lost 1 base; unmatched junction nucleotides: 6. The CDR3 protein is CASSSGQGRSGANVLTF. In DNA form, the CDR3 reads TGTGCCAGCAGCTCAGGACAGGGAAGGTCTGGGGCCAACGTCCTGACTTTC.

The rearrangement links TRBV3-1 (or the pseudogene TRBV3-2) to TRBJ2-5; D uncertain. V was clipped by 5 bases and J by 2 bases, with 18 bases between them. Germline loops: CDR1 LGHDT, CDR2 YNNKEL (reference sequence). This CDR3 spans 16 amino acids. The CDR3 loop reads CASSAMGFIGQETQYF. The DNA of the CDR3 is TGTGCCAGCAGCGCTATGGGGTTTATTGGGCAAGAGACCCAGTACTTC.

This clone was detected only a few times. The chain carries TRBV19 and TRBJ1-5; D gene uncertain. Per germline, CDR1 LNHDA and CDR2 SQIVND (reference sequence). V was cut by 5 bases and J by 3 bases, with 11 bases left in between. This CDR3 has 14 amino acids. The DNA of the CDR3 is TGTGCCAGTAGTTTCTTTCTGTCCAATCAGCCCCAGCATTTT. Translating gives CASSFFLSNQPQHF.

This sequence joins TRBV19 and TRBJ1-3; TRBD1 is a possible D gene (6 bases). The CDR3 contains 15 residues. V was pared by 5 bases and J by 0 bases, with 11 bases between. Germline assignment: CDR1 LNHDA and CDR2 SQIVND (reference sequence). The CDR3 protein is CASSVTGSSGNTIYF. The CDR3 nucleotides read TGTGCCAGTAGTGTAACAGGGAGCTCTGGAAACACCATATATTTT.

The genes are TRBV6-5 and TRBJ1-1; 7 bases agree with TRBD1. CDR3 length: 15 residues. The germline gives CDR1 MNHEY, CDR2 SVGAGI. V lost 10 bases, J lost 1 base, and 12 bases stayed unmatched. The CDR3 is CATTVEGAGNTEAFF. The CDR3 DNA reads as TGTGCCACCACGGTGGAGGGGGCAGGGAACACTGAAGCTTTCTTT.

The chain is built from TRBV19 and TRBJ2-1; 8 nucleotides line up with TRBD1. Losses at the gene ends were 4 bases for V and 7 bases for J; bases not matched to a gene: 3. Germline V CDR1 and CDR2: LNHDA, SQIVND (reference sequence). This CDR3 spans 13 amino acids. CDR3 bases: TGTGCCAGTAGTAGGACAGGGCATAATGAGCAGTTCTTC. This sequence encodes CASSRTGHNEQFF.

The CDR3 nucleotides read TGTGCCAGCAGCCCGGGGGAGGTCCAGCCCCAGCATTTT. This sequence encodes CASSPGEVQPQHF. The chain uses TRBV7-6 and TRBJ1-5; the D gene is possibly TRBD1 (5 bases). The CDR3 has 13 amino acids. Trimming cost V 5 bases and J 7 bases, with 12 bases left between them. Germline CDR1 is SGHVS and CDR2 is FNYEAQ.

V gene TRBV24-1 combines with J gene TRBJ1-2; D is uncertain. The ends were cut back, 2 bases at V and 8 bases at J, with 17 bases in the middle. Germline V gene sequence: CDR1 KGHDR, CDR2 SFDVKD. The CDR3 runs 15 residues. CDR3 amino acids: CATSDSLTAPRGYTF. CDR3 coding DNA: TGTGCCACCAGTGATTCCCTGACGGCCCCGCGAGGCTACACCTTC.

The V gene is TRBV10-2, the J gene TRBJ2-2; 8 bases match TRBD2. This CDR3 is 13 amino acids long. The V gene's germline CDR1 is WSHSY and CDR2 SAAADI. V dropped 8 bases and J dropped 5; count of bases not matched to a gene: 4. CDR3 DNA sequence: TGCGCCAGCGGACTAGCTCGGACCGGGGAGCTGTTTTTT. Translated: CASGLARTGELFF.

This chain joins TRBV4-3 and TRBJ1-6; 7 bases agree with TRBD1. Germline loops: CDR1 LGHNA, CDR2 YSLEER. There are 16 residues in the CDR3. V lost 0 bases and J lost 10; bases outside the gene matches: 9. The CDR3 region is CASSQEHRGFRSPLHF. CDR3 DNA sequence: TGCGCCAGCAGCCAAGAACACAGGGGCTTTAGGTCACCCCTCCACTTT.

V is TRBV6-5 and J is TRBJ1-1, with D unresolved. CDR3 length: 16 amino acids. Germline V CDR1 and CDR2: MNHEY, SVGAGI. The ends were cut back, 0 bases at V and 3 bases at J, with 14 bases in the middle. DNA of the CDR3: TGTGCCAGCAGTTACTCGGCGCGTGGAGGCCACACTGAAGCTTTCTTT. This encodes CASSYSARGGHTEAFF.

The chain employs TRBV12-5 and TRBJ1-2; D not certain. V was pared by 3 bases and J by 4 bases, with 9 bases between. Germline loops: CDR1 LGHNT, CDR2 FRNRAP. The CDR3 is 13 amino acids. The CDR3 loop is CASGLRQFYGYTF. In DNA form, the CDR3 reads TGTGCTAGTGGTTTAAGGCAGTTCTATGGCTACACCTTC.

V and J are TRBV7-3 and TRBJ1-1; 10 bases agree with TRBD1. The V segment lost 5 bases and the J segment 5 bases; nucleotides outside the gene matches: 8. CDR1 and CDR2 (germline): SGHTA, FQGTGA. CDR3 length: 15 amino acids. The CDR3 reads CASSQETGGRTEAFF. The CDR3 nucleotides are TGTGCCAGCAGCCAAGAGACAGGGGGCAGGACTGAAGCTTTCTTT.

The rearrangement uses TRBV6-4 and TRBJ2-6, with D possibly TRBD1 on 5 matching bases. The CDR3 is 16 residues long. Trimming shortened V by 0 bases and J by 4 bases, and 10 bases separated the two germline ends. Germline values: CDR1 MRHNA, CDR2 SNTAGT. The CDR3 protein is CASSDSPDKGANVLTF. The CDR3 coding sequence is TGTGCCAGCAGTGACTCCCCGGACAAGGGGGCCAACGTCCTGACTTTC.

The gene calls are TRBV27 and TRBJ2-7; TRBD1 might be the D (6 bases). Looked up from germline, CDR1 is MNHEY and CDR2 is SMNVEV (reference sequence). Trimming removed 5 bases from V and 0 bases from J, with 20 bases in between. The CDR3 has 17 residues. CDR3 nucleotides: TGTGCCAGCAGTGAGCAATCAACAGGGCCACTCTCCTACGAGCAGTACTTC. It is translated as CASSEQSTGPLSYEQYF.

CDR3 region: CATSPRIGSPLHF. The CDR3 DNA reads TGTGCCACCAGCCCCCGTATCGGATCACCCCTCCACTTT. The chain uses TRBV15 and TRBJ1-6; no reliable D call. Germline lookup yields CDR1 LNHNV and CDR2 YYDKDF (reference sequence). The CDR3 sequence is 13 residues long. Deletions cut 5 bases from V and 10 bases from J, with 12 bases between.

The chain recombines TRBV6-2 or TRBV6-3 with TRBJ1-5; perhaps TRBD1 as D (6 bases). Trimming removed 5 bases from V and 5 bases from J, with 10 bases in between. The CDR3 spans 13 residues. CDR1 is MNHEY and CDR2 is SVGEGT in the germline V gene. The CDR3, as DNA: TGTGCCAGCAGTGGACAGAGAGATCAGCCCCAGCATTTT. Translation: CASSGQRDQPQHF.

V is TRBV7-9 and J is TRBJ2-7; D gene uncertain. Deletions cut 3 bases from V and 2 bases from J, with 17 bases between. The germline gives CDR1 SEHNR, CDR2 FQNEAQ (reference sequence). The CDR3 has 16 residues. The DNA of the CDR3 is TGTGCCAGCAGCTTCACACGAGGTAGTGGGACCTACGAGCAGTACTTC. Translating it yields CASSFTRGSGTYEQYF.

This clone was detected only a few times. The chain has TRBV6-5 and TRBJ1-1, with D possibly being TRBD1 (5 bases). This CDR3 comprises 14 residues. CDR1 MNHEY and CDR2 SVGAGI come from the germline V gene. V lost 6 bases to trimming and J lost 1 base, with 12 bases between them. As DNA, the CDR3 is TGTGCCAGCAGGGGGACGGATCAGAACACTGAAGCTTTCTTT. This gives the protein CASRGTDQNTEAFF.

Remarks on this clone: Other DNA sequences in the same sample also yield this CDR3. The V and J genes are TRBV5-4 and TRBJ1-2; 10 positions match TRBD1. This CDR3 has 14 amino acids. Germline V gene lookup returns CDR1 SGHNT and CDR2 YYREEE (reference sequence). The V gene end was trimmed by 3 bases and the J gene end by 5 bases; junction bases not matched to a gene: 4. The CDR3 is CASSSDRGVYGYTF. The CDR3 nucleotides are TGTGCCAGCAGCTCGGACAGGGGGGTATATGGCTACACCTTC.

Here the CDR3 DNA reads TGTGCCAGCAGTGACACGTTAAATTCACCCCTCCACTTT. Its translation is CASSDTLNSPLHF. V usage is TRBV6-4 and J usage is TRBJ1-6; D is unresolved. The CDR3 spans 13 residues. CDR1 is MRHNA and CDR2 is SNTAGT in the germline V gene. The ends were cut back, 2 bases at V and 7 bases at J, with 6 bases in the middle.

The chain has TRBV7-9 and TRBJ1-1; D uncertain. The CDR3 contains 12 residues. In germline, CDR1 is SEHNR, CDR2 FQNEAQ (reference sequence). V was shortened by 6 bases and J by 3 bases, with 8 bases between the two germline ends. This CDR3 is CASSGEYTEAFF. The CDR3, as DNA: TGTGCCAGCAGTGGGGAGTACACTGAAGCTTTCTTT.

This chain uses TRBV6-5 with TRBJ1-3; TRBD1 agrees at 7 bases. Trimming at V came to 8 bases and at J to 4 bases, leaving 8 bases not matched to a gene. Germline CDR1 reads MNHEY; CDR2 reads SVGAGI. The CDR3 loop spans 14 amino acids. This CDR3 is CASRPGGSGNTIYF. The CDR3 region has the DNA TGTGCCAGCCGACCAGGGGGGTCCGGAAACACCATATATTTT.

In DNA form, the CDR3 reads TGTGCCAGCAGCTTGGGTCGGTACTACGAGCAGTACTTC. Translation gives CASSLGRYYEQYF. The chain carries TRBV5-5 and TRBJ2-7, with D hard to call. Per germline, CDR1 SGHKS and CDR2 YYEKEE (reference sequence). This CDR3 region has 13 residues. The germline V and J ends were trimmed by 0 bases and 3 bases, with 7 bases remaining between them.

J is TRBJ2-5 and V is TRBV5-1; D perhaps matches TRBD1 (6 bases). V was shortened by 6 bases and J by 1 base, with 13 bases between the two germline ends. This CDR3 is built from 14 residues. CDR1 and CDR2 (germline): SGHRS, YFSETQ. The DNA for the CDR3 is TGCGCCAGCATGCGGCAGGGGCCCCAAGAGACCCAGTACTTC. Amino acid sequence: CASMRQGPQETQYF. Complete variable domain (other parts from reference TRBV5-1 and TRBJ2-5): KAGVTQTPRYLIKTRGQQVTLSCSPISGHRSVSWYQQTPGQGLQFLFEYFSETQRNKGNFPGRFSGRQFSNSRSEMNVSTLELGDSALYLCASMRQGPQETQYFGPGTRLLVL.